These T cell receptor beta chains were read from a single sample in a study of persistence of HIV-infected CD4 T cells. Repertoires were generated with immunoSEQ multiplex PCR, while TCRdb's copy carries only in-frame clones and drops some. The sample has about 28,000 clones, roughly four fifths seen once. Their recognized antigens are unknown. Sequenced material: CD4+ T cells sorted from PBMCs after approximately 18-hour stimulation, taken from a patient who received antiretroviral therapy. All receptors derive from an adult man with HIV who was CMV-seropositive. Both conserved end residues are part of each CDR3. Each record gives: clone size, D gene, V gene, J gene, CDR3 DNA, CDR3 protein. D genes are given only for firm matches. Some rows have no size entry. The others give once, few or many, or a class for an expanded clone.

abundance: .
d_gene: .
v_gene: TRBV5-1
j_gene: TRBJ2-3
CDR3nt: TGCGCCAGCAGCCCCGTAAGTGAGGGGCGTGGAGATACGCAGTATTTT
CDR3aa: CASSPVSEGRGDTQYF

abundance: .
d_gene: TRBD2
v_gene: TRBV7-2
j_gene: TRBJ2-1
CDR3nt: TGTGCCAGCAGCTTAGTCTTAGCGGGGCCTTGGATGCATGAGCAGTTCTTC
CDR3aa: CASSLVLAGPWMHEQFF

abundance: .
d_gene: TRBD1
v_gene: TRBV5-1
j_gene: TRBJ1-3
CDR3nt: TGCGCCAGCAGCTTGGGGGGACAGGGTGCAGGAAACACCATATATTTT
CDR3aa: CASSLGGQGAGNTIYF

abundance: .
d_gene: TRBD1
v_gene: TRBV15
j_gene: TRBJ2-7
CDR3nt: TGTGCCACCAGCAACAGGGACAGTTACGAGCAGTACTTC
CDR3aa: CATSNRDSYEQYF

abundance: .
d_gene: TRBD2
v_gene: TRBV5-4
j_gene: TRBJ2-3
CDR3nt: TGTGCCAGCAGCTTGGCCGGGACTAGGGGCACAGATACGCAGTATTTT
CDR3aa: CASSLAGTRGTDTQYF

abundance: .
d_gene: .
v_gene: TRBV18
j_gene: TRBJ2-7
CDR3nt: TGTGCCAGCTCGAGTGCAACGGGGCCCTACGAGCAGTACTTC
CDR3aa: CASSSATGPYEQYF

abundance: .
d_gene: TRBD1
v_gene: TRBV6-5
j_gene: TRBJ2-7
CDR3nt: TGTGCCAGCAGCCAAACAGGGGGGATCTCCTACGAGCAGTACTTC
CDR3aa: CASSQTGGISYEQYF

abundance: .
d_gene: .
v_gene: TRBV28
j_gene: TRBJ2-4
CDR3nt: TGTGCCAGCAGCCCTGACGGCAGGGGAACCAAAAACATTCAGTACTTC
CDR3aa: CASSPDGRGTKNIQYF

abundance: .
d_gene: TRBD2
v_gene: TRBV20-1
j_gene: TRBJ2-1
CDR3nt: TGCAGTGCTAGTGGACTAGCGATTCGCAATGAGCAGTTCTTC
CDR3aa: CSASGLAIRNEQFF

abundance: .
d_gene: .
v_gene: TRBV5-1
j_gene: TRBJ2-4
CDR3nt: TGCGCCAGCAGCTTGTCTTACAGTACGGACATTCAGTACTTC
CDR3aa: CASSLSYSTDIQYF

abundance: .
d_gene: TRBD1
v_gene: TRBV19
j_gene: TRBJ1-5
CDR3nt: TGTGCCAGTAGTATAAACCCTCGGGCAGGGGGCGGGCAGCCCCAGCATTTT
CDR3aa: CASSINPRAGGGQPQHF

abundance: .
d_gene: .
v_gene: TRBV29-1
j_gene: TRBJ1-4
CDR3nt: TGCAGCGGAAAACAGGGAGGTAATGAAAAACTGTTTTTT
CDR3aa: CSGKQGGNEKLFF

abundance: .
d_gene: TRBD1
v_gene: TRBV5-1
j_gene: TRBJ2-2
CDR3nt: TGCGCCAGCAGCCCACACAGGGGCGCGAACACCGGGGAGCTGTTTTTT
CDR3aa: CASSPHRGANTGELFF

abundance: few
d_gene: TRBD1
v_gene: TRBV9
j_gene: TRBJ1-1
CDR3nt: TGTGCCAGCAGCGAGGGGACAGGGGACACTGAAGCTTTCTTT
CDR3aa: CASSEGTGDTEAFF

abundance: once
d_gene: .
v_gene: TRBV14
j_gene: TRBJ1-3
CDR3nt: TGTGCCAGCAGCCAAGATCACGGGGGTGTAAACACCATATATTTT
CDR3aa: CASSQDHGGVNTIYF

abundance: .
d_gene: .
v_gene: TRBV20-1
j_gene: TRBJ1-1
CDR3nt: TGCAGTGCTAGTACAGTCGGCCCCCCAACTGAAGCTTTCTTT
CDR3aa: CSASTVGPPTEAFF

abundance: .
d_gene: TRBD1
v_gene: TRBV7-9
j_gene: TRBJ1-1
CDR3nt: TGTGCCAGCAGAACAAGGACAGGGGAAGGCACTGAAGCTTTCTTT
CDR3aa: CASRTRTGEGTEAFF

abundance: few
d_gene: TRBD1
v_gene: TRBV2
j_gene: TRBJ1-5
CDR3nt: TGTGCCAGCGGGGGACAGAATAACCAGCCCCAGCATTTT
CDR3aa: CASGGQNNQPQHF

abundance: .
d_gene: .
v_gene: TRBV10-3
j_gene: TRBJ2-5
CDR3nt: TGTGCCATCAGCCAACAAGAATATACTCAGGCGGGGACCCAGTACTTC
CDR3aa: CAISQQEYTQAGTQYF

abundance: .
d_gene: .
v_gene: TRBV9
j_gene: TRBJ2-3
CDR3nt: TGTGCCAGCAGCGTAGGGGTAGCAGCAGATACGCAGTATTTT
CDR3aa: CASSVGVAADTQYF

abundance: .
d_gene: .
v_gene: TRBV6-5
j_gene: TRBJ1-3
CDR3nt: TGTGCCAGCATAGGCAGGGTCTCTGGAAACACCATATATTTT
CDR3aa: CASIGRVSGNTIYF

abundance: .
d_gene: .
v_gene: TRBV21-1
j_gene: TRBJ1-5
CDR3nt: TGTGCCAGCAGCAAAGTAGAGGGGGCTCAGCCCCAGCATTTT
CDR3aa: CASSKVEGAQPQHF

abundance: .
d_gene: .
v_gene: TRBV18
j_gene: TRBJ1-4
CDR3nt: TGTGCCAGCTCACCTGGGGGGACTGCTGAAAAACTGTTTTTT
CDR3aa: CASSPGGTAEKLFF